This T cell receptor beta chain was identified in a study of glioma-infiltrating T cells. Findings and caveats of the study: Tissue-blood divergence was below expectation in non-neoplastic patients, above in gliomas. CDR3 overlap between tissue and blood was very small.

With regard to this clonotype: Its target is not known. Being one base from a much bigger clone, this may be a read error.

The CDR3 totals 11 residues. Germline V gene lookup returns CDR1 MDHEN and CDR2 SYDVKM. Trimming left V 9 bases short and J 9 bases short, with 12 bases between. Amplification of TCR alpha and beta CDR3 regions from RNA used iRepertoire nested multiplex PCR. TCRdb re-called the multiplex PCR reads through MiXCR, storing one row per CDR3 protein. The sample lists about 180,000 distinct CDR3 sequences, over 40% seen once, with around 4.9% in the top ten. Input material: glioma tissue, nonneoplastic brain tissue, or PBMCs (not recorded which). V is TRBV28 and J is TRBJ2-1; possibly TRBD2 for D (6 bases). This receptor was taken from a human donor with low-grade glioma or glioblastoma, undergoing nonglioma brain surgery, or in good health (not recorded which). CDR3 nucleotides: TGTGCCAGGGAGGGCCAGGCTGAGCAGTTCTTC. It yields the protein CAREGQAEQFF.